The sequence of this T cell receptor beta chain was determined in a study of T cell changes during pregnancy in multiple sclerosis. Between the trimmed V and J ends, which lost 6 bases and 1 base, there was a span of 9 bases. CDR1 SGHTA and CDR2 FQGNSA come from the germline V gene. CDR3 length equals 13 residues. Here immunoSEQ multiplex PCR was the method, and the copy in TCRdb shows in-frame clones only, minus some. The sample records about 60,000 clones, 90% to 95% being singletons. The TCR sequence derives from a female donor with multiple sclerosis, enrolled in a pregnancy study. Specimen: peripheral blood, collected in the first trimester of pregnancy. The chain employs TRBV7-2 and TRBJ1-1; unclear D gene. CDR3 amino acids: CASSSVWNTEAFF. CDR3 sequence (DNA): TGTGCCAGCAGTTCCGTCTGGAACACTGAAGCTTTCTTT.